This T cell receptor beta chain was sequenced for a study of blood T cells in healthy people across ages. Study details: Roughly one uniquely barcoded beta molecule per two T cells was captured. Study outcomes and limitations: Estimates of diversity drawn from one million T cells were considered underestimates.

PCR was performed a second time for about 7 to 12 cycles using a sample-barcoded 5' primer and a J-beta primer mix. TCRdb re-derived calls from the 5' RACE reads in MiXCR, one entry per CDR3 protein. Of 1.5 million or so distinct CDR3 sequences in the sample, approximately 38% were seen once. To note about this clonotype: Its antigen is still unknown.

The CDR3 covers 13 residues. Germline loops: CDR1 SQVTM, CDR2 ANQGSEA. Trimming took off 6 bases at V and 1 base at J, with 13 bases between the two ends. PBMCs numbering at least 7 million were isolated per sample. Total RNA extraction produced at least 5 micrograms (per sample) for the study. Sequencing was performed on blood. This sequence was found in a woman in her late teens or twenties in good health. V is TRBV29-1 and J is TRBJ2-7, with D possibly being TRBD1 (6 bases). The CDR3 spells CSVQRQESYEQYF. CDR3 DNA: TGCAGCGTACAAAGACAGGAGTCCTACGAGCAGTACTTC.